One and the same sample provided the 2 T cell receptor beta chains below, sequenced in a study of cytomegalovirus exposure and HLA in healthy donors. TCRdb's table, derived via immunoSEQ multiplex PCR, lists solely in-frame clones and lacks some. The data show 90,000 to 100,000 clones, about 83% seen once. Sequencing was performed on PBMCs. These receptors were collected from a woman aged 25 to 39 in good health and CMV-seronegative.

J is TRBJ2-6 and V is TRBV6-5; D gene uncertain. V was cut by 5 bases and J by 0 bases, with 5 bases left in between. From germline, CDR1 is MNHEY and CDR2 SVGAGI. CDR3 length equals 14 residues. CDR3 residues: CASSRSSGANVLTF. CDR3 DNA sequence: TGTGCCAGCAGTCGGAGCTCTGGGGCCAACGTCCTGACTTTC.

The chain links TRBV7-6 to TRBJ1-4; TRBD1 matches at 10 bases. The CDR3 has 18 residues. The V segment lost 4 bases and the J segment 6 bases; nucleotides outside the gene matches: 14. Germline V lookup: CDR1 SGHVS, CDR2 FNYEAQ. The CDR3 DNA follows: TGTGCCAGCAGCTCCTCGGCGGGCCGACAGGGGGCCTATGAAAAACTGTTTTTT. This gives the protein CASSSSAGRQGAYEKLFF.